Listed below are T cell receptor beta chains from one sample, sequenced in a study of response to subunit inactivated influenza vaccine. TCRdb passed the RT-PCR reads through MiXCR, listing each CDR3 protein once. The sample holds around 580,000 distinct CDR3 sequences, less than 15% seen once. This specimen was PBMCs from blood, taken approximately 12 days after vaccination. Source of these receptors: a man aged 45-60 years who received an inactivated influenza vaccine. Each CDR3 is given with its conserved first and last residue. The D gene is left open where the match is weak. Size is omitted from some rows. Given values are once, few, many or a class for expanded clones.

V,size,J,D,CDR3,DNA
TRBV24-1,NA,TRBJ2-1,NA,CATSDLEASSYNEQFF,TGTGCCACCAGTGATTTGGAGGCGAGCTCCTACAATGAGCAGTTCTTC
TRBV6-2/TRBV6-3,NA,TRBJ1-1,NA,CASSYSRAGVGTEAFF,TGTGCCAGCAGTTACTCGAGGGCAGGGGTCGGCACTGAAGCTTTCTTT
TRBV20-1,few,TRBJ1-2,TRBD1,CSGRTGNNYGYTF,TGCAGTGGGAGGACAGGGAATAACTATGGCTACACCTTC
TRBV7-9,few,TRBJ2-1,TRBD2,CASSPRLAGTYNEQFF,TGTGCCAGCAGCCCCAGACTAGCGGGGACCTACAATGAGCAGTTCTTC
TRBV20-1,few,TRBJ2-1,TRBD2,CSAAQTSGRAGEQFF,TGCAGTGCTGCTCAGACTAGCGGGAGGGCCGGTGAGCAGTTCTTC
TRBV14,few,TRBJ2-5,NA,CASSQGGVVQETQYF,TGTGCCAGCAGCCAAGGTGGGGTCGTTCAAGAGACCCAGTACTTC
TRBV11-2,few,TRBJ2-3,NA,CASSLGPRTDTQYF,TGTGCCAGCAGCTTAGGGCCCCGCACAGATACGCAGTATTTT
TRBV3-1,few,TRBJ2-7,NA,CASSQGPKSGEQYF,TGTGCCAGCAGCCAGGGCCCAAAATCGGGGGAGCAGTACTTC
TRBV5-1,few,TRBJ1-2,NA,CASSLAYQGDYGYTF,TGCGCCAGCAGCTTGGCCTATCAGGGAGACTATGGCTACACCTTC
TRBV24-1,NA,TRBJ2-3,NA,CATSGRTAIPDTQYF,TGTGCCACCAGTGGAAGGACAGCAATTCCAGATACGCAGTATTTT
TRBV6-5,NA,TRBJ2-7,NA,CASSYSSQGTYEQYF,TGTGCCAGCAGTTACTCCAGCCAGGGTACCTACGAGCAGTACTTC
TRBV11-1,few,TRBJ2-7,NA,CASSLLGHYEQYF,TGTGCCAGCAGCTTACTAGGCCACTACGAGCAGTACTTC
TRBV5-1,few,TRBJ2-2,TRBD2,CASSAGGAGTGELFF,TGCGCCAGCAGCGCCGGGGGGGCCGGCACCGGGGAGCTGTTTTTT
TRBV4-2,NA,TRBJ2-5,NA,CASSQESFSTGEETQYF,TGTGCCAGCAGCCAAGAATCTTTTTCGACTGGAGAAGAGACCCAGTACTTC
TRBV5-1,NA,TRBJ2-1,NA,CASSLRDATYNEQFF,TGCGCCAGCAGCTTGAGGGACGCCACGTACAATGAGCAGTTCTTC
TRBV12-3/TRBV12-4,NA,TRBJ2-2,NA,CASRLVGANTGELFF,TGTGCCAGCAGGCTGGTCGGAGCGAACACCGGGGAGCTGTTTTTT
TRBV12-3/TRBV12-4,NA,TRBJ2-1,TRBD2,CASSKGLAAFNEQFF,TGTGCCAGCAGTAAGGGACTAGCGGCCTTCAATGAGCAGTTCTTC
TRBV12-3/TRBV12-4,NA,TRBJ2-3,TRBD2,CASSPGGRGETDTQYF,TGTGCCAGCAGTCCGGGGGGGAGGGGAGAAACAGATACGCAGTATTTT
TRBV28,few,TRBJ2-1,TRBD2,CASSPPAGGGRYNEQFF,TGTGCCAGCAGTCCCCCGGCGGGGGGGGGGAGGTACAATGAGCAGTTCTTC
TRBV9,NA,TRBJ2-7,NA,CASSVASAHYEQYF,TGTGCCAGCAGCGTAGCTTCCGCCCACTACGAGCAGTACTTC
TRBV6-1,many,TRBJ1-6,NA,CASSRDVSSYNSPLHF,TGTGCCAGCAGCCGGGACGTAAGCTCCTATAATTCACCCCTCCACTTT
TRBV6-6,few,TRBJ2-1,TRBD2,CASSYGGGDPQFF,TGTGCCAGCAGTTACGGTGGGGGGGATCCGCAGTTCTTC
TRBV10-2,NA,TRBJ2-1,TRBD2,CAGRTSGGGEQFF,TGCGCCGGAAGGACTAGCGGGGGTGGTGAGCAGTTCTTC
TRBV5-6,few,TRBJ2-5,NA,CASSLGGDPVTQYF,TGTGCCAGCAGCTTGGGTGGGGATCCGGTGACCCAGTACTTC
TRBV13,NA,TRBJ1-1,NA,CASSLIGITEAFF,TGTGCCAGCAGCTTAATCGGGATCACTGAAGCTTTCTTT
TRBV7-9,few,TRBJ2-2,TRBD2,CASNLAGSTGELFF,TGTGCCAGCAACCTAGCGGGCTCCACCGGGGAGCTGTTTTTT
TRBV12-3/TRBV12-4,many,TRBJ1-2,TRBD1,CASSRGQGYGYTF,TGTGCCAGCAGCCGGGGACAGGGCTATGGCTACACCTTC
TRBV7-2,NA,TRBJ2-5,NA,CASSRPSGEETQYF,TGTGCCAGCAGCCGCCCCTCCGGGGAAGAGACCCAGTACTTC
TRBV20-1,NA,TRBJ2-5,TRBD2,CSADGLAGVQETQYF,TGCAGTGCGGACGGACTAGCGGGAGTCCAAGAGACCCAGTACTTC
TRBV14,few,TRBJ2-1,TRBD1,CASSQGQGRYEQFF,TGTGCCAGCAGCCAGGGACAGGGGAGATATGAGCAGTTCTTC
TRBV12-3/TRBV12-4,many,TRBJ2-5,TRBD1,CASRLGQGSRQETQYF,TGTGCCAGCAGGTTGGGACAGGGATCTCGCCAAGAGACCCAGTACTTC
TRBV3-1,NA,TRBJ1-5,NA,CASSHGPGANQPQHF,TGTGCCAGCAGCCATGGGCCGGGGGCCAATCAGCCCCAGCATTTT
TRBV6-5,many,TRBJ2-5,NA,CASSYGGAQETQYF,TGTGCCAGCAGTTATGGGGGGGCACAAGAGACCCAGTACTTC
TRBV25-1,NA,TRBJ2-7,NA,CASSKHSSWAYEQYF,TGTGCCAGCAGTAAACACTCTTCCTGGGCCTACGAGCAGTACTTC
TRBV7-2,few,TRBJ2-2,NA,CASSLWQGRTGELFF,TGTGCCAGCAGCTTATGGCAGGGGCGCACCGGGGAGCTGTTTTTT
TRBV29-1,many,TRBJ2-3,NA,CSVSRGHKTDTQYF,TGCAGCGTCTCTCGAGGACACAAGACAGATACGCAGTATTTT
TRBV5-1,few,TRBJ2-1,TRBD2,CASSHPGLAGGPYNEQFF,TGCGCCAGCAGCCACCCGGGACTAGCGGGAGGGCCCTACAATGAGCAGTTCTTC
TRBV29-1,few,TRBJ2-1,TRBD2,CSVEPRAGSSYNEQFF,TGCAGCGTTGAACCCAGAGCGGGAAGCTCCTACAATGAGCAGTTCTTC
TRBV5-1,NA,TRBJ2-1,NA,CASSLDRIPYNEQFF,TGCGCCAGCAGCTTAGATAGGATTCCATACAATGAGCAGTTCTTC
TRBV2,NA,TRBJ2-7,TRBD1,CASGGQVEQYF,TGTGCCAGCGGAGGACAGGTAGAGCAGTACTTC
TRBV28,few,TRBJ2-2,NA,CASSLTDWNTGELFF,TGTGCCAGCAGTTTAACGGACTGGAACACCGGGGAGCTGTTTTTT
TRBV7-9,NA,TRBJ2-7,NA,CASSPIVGRPSYEQYF,TGTGCCAGCAGCCCCATTGTGGGCCGACCATCCTACGAGCAGTACTTC
TRBV20-1,NA,TRBJ1-2,NA,CSAVLDRNYGYTF,TGCAGTGCCGTTCTCGACAGGAACTATGGCTACACCTTC
TRBV6-1,NA,TRBJ2-3,NA,CASSPRKDTQYF,TGTGCCAGCAGTCCCCGTAAAGATACGCAGTATTTT
TRBV4-2,NA,TRBJ2-5,TRBD2,CASSQGQRGVGETQYF,TGTGCCAGCAGCCAAGGACAGCGGGGGGTGGGGGAGACCCAGTACTTC
TRBV19,NA,TRBJ1-5,NA,CASSKTVWQPQHF,TGTGCCAGTAGTAAGACAGTTTGGCAGCCCCAGCATTTT
TRBV20-1,few,TRBJ2-2,NA,CSAPQFTSRSTGELFF,TGCAGTGCCCCTCAGTTTACTAGTAGGTCCACCGGGGAGCTGTTTTTT
TRBV15,NA,TRBJ2-3,TRBD2,CATSSLAGGLRGTDTQYF,TGTGCCACCAGCAGCCTAGCGGGAGGGCTAAGGGGCACAGATACGCAGTATTTT
TRBV6-1,few,TRBJ2-7,NA,CASSPSTGTYEQYF,TGTGCCAGCAGTCCATCTACAGGGACCTACGAGCAGTACTTC
TRBV12-3/TRBV12-4,few,TRBJ2-1,TRBD1,CASSLGQINEQFF,TGTGCCAGCAGCCTGGGACAGATCAATGAGCAGTTCTTC
TRBV10-1,NA,TRBJ1-2,TRBD1,CASSSDRVFYGYTF,TGCGCCAGCAGTTCGGACAGGGTGTTCTATGGCTACACCTTC
TRBV6-2/TRBV6-3,NA,TRBJ2-7,TRBD1,CASSYSRDRGSYEQYF,TGTGCCAGCAGTTACTCCCGGGACAGGGGCTCCTACGAGCAGTACTTC
TRBV11-1,NA,TRBJ2-5,NA,CASSASQEARETQYF,TGTGCCAGCAGCGCCTCCCAGGAGGCTAGGGAGACCCAGTACTTC
TRBV5-1,few,TRBJ1-5,TRBD1,CASRKDRGSNQPQHF,TGCGCCAGCAGAAAGGACAGGGGAAGCAATCAGCCCCAGCATTTT